Presented here are 24 T cell receptor beta chains from one specimen sequenced in a study of shared clonotypes between healthy human individuals. The repertoire was sequenced with immunoSEQ multiplex PCR; TCRdb's copy has only in-frame clones and lacks some. The table includes some 2,500,000 clones, 93% detected once. The specimen sequenced was naive CD4+ T cells from PBMCs. The subset here: CD45RA+ positively selected. The receptors derive from a man aged 18 to 30 in good health. Some clones in this sample may be carry-over from other donors' samples.

The chain combines TRBV5-4 with TRBJ2-1, with no clear D. The V gene's germline CDR1 is SGHNT and CDR2 YYREEE (reference sequence). The CDR3 runs to 13 residues. V dropped 3 bases and J dropped 8 bases, with 12 bases sitting between them. CDR3: CASSSDRNHEQFF. CDR3 in DNA: TGTGCCAGCAGCTCTGACCGGAACCATGAGCAGTTCTTC.

The chain employs TRBV19 and TRBJ2-7, with D maybe TRBD2 (6 bases). The CDR3 has 14 amino acids. Per the germline V gene, CDR1 is LNHDA and CDR2 is SQIVND (reference sequence). V was shortened by 1 base and J by 6 bases, with 13 bases between the two germline ends. This CDR3 reads CASSIGREVSEQYF. The CDR3 DNA is TGTGCCAGTAGTATAGGCAGGGAGGTCAGCGAGCAGTACTTC.

V and J are TRBV5-6 and TRBJ2-7; the match to TRBD2 covers 12 bases. Looked up from germline, CDR1 is SGHDT and CDR2 is YYEEEE. The CDR3 length is 14 residues. J lost 5 bases, V lost 5 bases, and 5 bases had no gene match. The CDR3 DNA reads as TGTGCCAGCAGGGCGACTAGCGGGAGCCACGAGCAGTACTTC. Translating gives CASRATSGSHEQYF. The whole variable domain, remainder taken from reference TRBV5-6 and TRBJ2-7, is DAGVTQSPTHLIKTRGQQVTLRCSPKSGHDTVSWYQQALGQGPQFIFQYYEEEERQRGNFPDRFSGHQFPNYSSELNVNALLLGDSALYLCASRATSGSHEQYFGPGTRLTVT.

The J gene is TRBJ2-3, the V gene TRBV7-9, with TRBD1 matching over 10 bases. Germline V lookup: CDR1 SEHNR, CDR2 FQNEAQ (reference sequence). CDR3 length: 15 residues. Trimming removed 3 bases from V and 3 bases from J; junction bases left unmatched: 3. This CDR3 reads CASSFDRGRTDTQYF. For the CDR3, the DNA is TGTGCCAGCAGCTTCGACAGGGGGCGGACAGATACGCAGTATTTT. Variable domain in full (rest from reference TRBV7-9 and TRBJ2-3): DTGVSQNPRHKITKRGQNVTFRCDPISEHNRLYWYRQTLGQGPEFLTYFQNEAQLEKSRLLSDRFSAERPKGSFSTLEIQRTEQGDSAMYLCASSFDRGRTDTQYFGPGTRLTVL.

This clone has a single count. V gene TRBV6-5 combines with J gene TRBJ2-5, with 13 bases matching TRBD2. CDR1 and CDR2 (germline): MNHEY, SVGAGI. V trimming: 6 bases; J trimming: 4 bases; junction bases outside the gene matches: 5. This CDR3 region has 15 residues. CDR3: CASRRTSGRLETQYF. Here the CDR3 DNA reads TGTGCCAGCAGACGGACTAGCGGGAGATTAGAGACCCAGTACTTC.

J is TRBJ2-3 and V is TRBV4-1, with D possibly being TRBD2 (6 bases). CDR3 length: 16 residues. CDR1 and CDR2 (germline): MGHRA, YSYEKL. V shed 5 bases and J shed 4 bases, with 19 bases lying between them. The CDR3 DNA reads TGCGCCAGCAGCTATGGTGACGGGAGATCCCCAGATACGCAGTATTTT. Protein: CASSYGDGRSPDTQYF.

The J gene is TRBJ2-5, the V gene TRBV18; no clear D. With 0 bases removed from V and 2 bases from J, the gap between germline ends came to 4 bases. From germline, CDR1 is KGHSH and CDR2 LQKENI. The CDR3 is made up of 13 amino acids. CDR3: CASSPPPQETQYF. CDR3 bases: TGTGCCAGCTCACCACCACCTCAAGAGACCCAGTACTTC.

This clone was counted only a few times. The chain is built from TRBV28 and TRBJ1-2; D might be TRBD1 (5 bases). The CDR3 sequence is 15 residues long. Germline assignment: CDR1 MDHEN and CDR2 SYDVKM. The V and J ends lost 3 bases and 4 bases respectively, with 15 bases between them. The CDR3 nucleotides are TGTGCCAGCAGTTTCGGGGCCCAGAGGGGCTATGGCTACACCTTC. Translating gives CASSFGAQRGYGYTF.

This chain links TRBV9 with TRBJ2-3; tentatively, D is TRBD1 or TRBD2 (7 bases each). The V gene lost 4 bases and the J gene lost 5 bases, with 11 bases spanning the gap. The CDR3 is 13 amino acids. The germline CDR1 and CDR2 sequences are SGDLS and YYNGEE. The CDR3 reads CASSQGGIDTQYF. CDR3 nucleotides: TGTGCCAGCAGCCAGGGGGGGATAGATACGCAGTATTTT.

The chain links TRBV29-1 to TRBJ2-7; perhaps TRBD2 as D (6 bases). The V gene's germline CDR1 is SQVTM and CDR2 ANQGSEA. V lost 6 bases to trimming and J lost 3 bases, with 18 bases between them. This CDR3 has 14 residues. Written as DNA, the CDR3 is TGCAGCGTCGGTGGGAGGACATCGGGCTACGAGCAGTACTTC. Amino acids: CSVGGRTSGYEQYF.

The chain carries TRBV7-9 and TRBJ1-1; D unresolved. Looked up from germline, CDR1 is SEHNR and CDR2 is FQNEAQ (reference sequence). CDR3 length: 14 residues. V lost 4 bases to trimming and J lost 4 bases, with 13 bases between them. The CDR3 loop reads CASSSTPGLTEAFF. In DNA, the CDR3 is TGTGCCAGCAGCTCGACGCCAGGTCTCACTGAAGCTTTCTTT.

The chain carries TRBV27 and TRBJ2-1; 9 bases line up with TRBD2. Germline-derived CDR1 and CDR2 are MNHEY and SMNVEV (reference sequence). Germline trimming cut 3 bases from V and 10 bases from J; bases unmatched to any gene: 10. The CDR3 consists of 15 residues. The CDR3 DNA is TGTGCCAGCAGTTTTTCGCTAGCGGGATCTGGGGAGCAGTTCTTC. Translated: CASSFSLAGSGEQFF.

CDR3 sequence (DNA): TGTGCCAGCAGGCCTCCTAGGAACACCGGGGAGCTGTTTTTT. Encoded protein: CASRPPRNTGELFF. This chain joins TRBV7-9 and TRBJ2-2, with no clear D. This CDR3 contains 14 residues. Germline lookup yields CDR1 SEHNR and CDR2 FQNEAQ (reference sequence). The V gene lost 6 bases and the J gene lost 1 base, with 9 bases spanning the gap.

The chain couples TRBV7-3 to TRBJ2-1; 11 nucleotides match TRBD1. Losses at the gene ends were 4 bases for V and 7 bases for J; bases not matched to a gene: 6. Germline CDR1 is SGHTA and CDR2 is FQGTGA. The CDR3 has 15 amino acids. This CDR3 reads CASSSPGQGANEQFF. CDR3 nucleotide sequence: TGTGCCAGCAGCTCCCCTGGACAGGGGGCGAATGAGCAGTTCTTC.

V and J are TRBV7-9 and TRBJ2-7, with D perhaps matching TRBD1 (5 bases). The CDR3 runs 17 residues. In germline, CDR1 is SEHNR, CDR2 FQNEAQ (reference sequence). V was shortened by 2 bases and J by 3 bases, with 20 bases between the two germline ends. The CDR3 nucleotides are TGTGCCAGCAGCTTAATTGGGGCCGATCCGAATCTCTACGAGCAGTACTTC. Translated: CASSLIGADPNLYEQYF. Combining the CDR3 with reference TRBV7-9 and TRBJ2-7 gives the whole variable domain DTGVSQNPRHKITKRGQNVTFRCDPISEHNRLYWYRQTLGQGPEFLTYFQNEAQLEKSRLLSDRFSAERPKGSFSTLEIQRTEQGDSAMYLCASSLIGADPNLYEQYFGPGTRLTVT.

The genes are TRBV5-1 and TRBJ2-1; no reliable D call. From germline, CDR1 is SGHRS and CDR2 YFSETQ. This CDR3 has 14 residues. The V end was cut by 0 bases, the J end by 5 bases, with 9 bases between. In DNA form, the CDR3 reads TGCGCCAGCAGCTTGGCCGGGCTCCACAATGAGCAGTTCTTC. The encoded protein is CASSLAGLHNEQFF.

The gene calls are TRBV18 and TRBJ1-3, with 7 bases aligning to TRBD1. Germline-derived CDR1 and CDR2 are KGHSH and LQKENI. The ends lost 0 bases at V and 15 bases at J; junction bases unmatched: 11. CDR3 size: 14 residues. CDR3 sequence reads: CASSPPATGDPTYF. The DNA for the CDR3 is TGTGCCAGCTCACCACCGGCTACAGGGGACCCTACATATTTT. The complete variable domain, with remaining parts taken from reference TRBV18 and TRBJ1-3, reads NAGVMQNPRHLVRRRGQEARLRCSPMKGHSHVYWYRQLPEEGLKFMVYLQKENIIDESGMPKERFSAEFPKEGPSILRIQQVVRGDSAAYFCASSPPATGDPTYFGEGSWLTVV.

This clone was detected a few times. The chain couples TRBV6-1 to TRBJ1-5; D is unresolved. The germline gives CDR1 MNHNS, CDR2 SASEGT. V was shortened by 7 bases and J by 5 bases, with 12 bases between the two germline ends. This CDR3 is 13 amino acids long. CDR3: CASTPITHQPQHF. DNA of the CDR3: TGTGCCAGCACCCCGATTACCCATCAGCCCCAGCATTTT.

The chain joins TRBV7-9 to TRBJ1-5, with 8 positions matching TRBD1. This CDR3 has 15 amino acids. From germline, CDR1 is SEHNR and CDR2 FQNEAQ (reference sequence). V lost 5 bases, J lost 2 bases, and 5 bases stayed unmatched. The CDR3 coding sequence is TGTGCCAGCAGCAGTGACAGGGGTGGCAATCAGCCCCAGCATTTT. This gives the protein CASSSDRGGNQPQHF.

The chain is built from TRBV5-4 and TRBJ2-7; 10 bases agree with TRBD1. Germline CDR1 SGHNT, CDR2 YYREEE (reference sequence). The length of the CDR3 is 15 residues. The V gene end was trimmed by 4 bases and the J gene end by 6 bases; junction bases not matched to a gene: 10. In nucleotides, the CDR3 is TGTGCCAGCAGCCAAGGGGGGACAGGGGATGGCGAGCAGTACTTC. Protein sequence: CASSQGGTGDGEQYF.

The chain employs TRBV29-1 and TRBJ1-1, with 9 positions matching TRBD1. J lost 7 bases, V lost 3 bases, and 12 bases had no gene match. The CDR3 totals 15 residues. Germline V CDR1 and CDR2: SQVTM, ANQGSEA. The CDR3 DNA follows: TGCAGCGTTGACGAGCGCGGGACAGGGCCCCTTGAAGCTTTCTTT. Residues: CSVDERGTGPLEAFF. The full variable domain, completed using reference TRBV29-1 and TRBJ1-1, is SAVISQKPSRDICQRGTSLTIQCQVDSQVTMMFWYRQQPGQSLTLIATANQGSEATYESGFVIDKFPISRPNLTFSTLTVSNMSPEDSSIYLCSVDERGTGPLEAFFGQGTRLTVV.

The chain has TRBV27 and TRBJ1-5; D might be TRBD1 (5 bases). The CDR3 runs 17 residues. From germline, CDR1 is MNHEY and CDR2 SMNVEV (reference sequence). Between the trimmed V and J ends, which lost 5 bases and 3 bases, there was a span of 20 bases. The CDR3 spells CASSPGFRANFNQPQHF. CDR3 DNA: TGTGCCAGCAGTCCGGGGTTCAGGGCCAATTTCAATCAGCCCCAGCATTTT.

This clone has more than one count but fewer than ten. The chain has TRBV30 and TRBJ2-4, with 11 nucleotides matching TRBD1. Germline CDR1 is GTSNPN and CDR2 is SVGIG (reference sequence). After removal of 3 bases from V and 8 bases from J, the junction contained 3 bases not matched to a gene. The CDR3 is made up of 13 amino acids. CDR3 protein: CAWRGQGVYIQYF. The CDR3 DNA is TGTGCCTGGAGGGGACAGGGGGTATACATTCAGTACTTC.

The V gene is TRBV5-1, the J gene TRBJ2-7, with D hard to call. V lost 2 bases, J lost 5 bases, and 8 bases lay in between. The CDR3 is 12 residues long. CDR1 is SGHRS and CDR2 is YFSETQ in the germline V gene. This chain's CDR3 is CASSFGPDEQYF. The DNA of the CDR3 is TGCGCCAGCAGCTTTGGCCCCGACGAGCAGTACTTC.